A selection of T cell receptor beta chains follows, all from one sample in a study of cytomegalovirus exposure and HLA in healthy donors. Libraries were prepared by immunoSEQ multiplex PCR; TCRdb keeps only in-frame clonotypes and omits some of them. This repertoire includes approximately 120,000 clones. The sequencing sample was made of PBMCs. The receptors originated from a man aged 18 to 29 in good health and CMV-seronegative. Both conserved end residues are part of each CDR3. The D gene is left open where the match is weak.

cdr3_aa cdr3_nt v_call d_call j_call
CASSWGQGDTEAFF TGTGCCAGCAGCTGGGGACAGGGCGACACTGAAGCTTTCTTT TRBV5-4 TRBD1 TRBJ1-1
CASSLARGLGEQYF TGTGCCAGTAGCTTAGCGAGGGGGCTGGGGGAGCAGTACTTC TRBV19 TRBD1 TRBJ2-7
CASSGTGGFEAFF TGCGCCAGCAGTGGGACAGGGGGATTTGAAGCTTTCTTT TRBV10-1 TRBD1 TRBJ1-1
CASSHPAGQGSEKLFF TGCGCCAGCAGCCACCCTGCCGGACAGGGAAGTGAAAAACTGTTTTTT TRBV4-1 TRBD1 TRBJ1-4
CAISVGISKLNTEAFF TGTGCCATCAGTGTGGGCATATCAAAATTGAACACTGAAGCTTTCTTT TRBV10-3 NA TRBJ1-1
CASSQDGQLNQPQHF TGCGCCAGCAGCCAAGACGGACAGCTCAATCAGCCCCAGCATTTT TRBV4-1 NA TRBJ1-5
CASSPSGYEQYF TGTGCCAGCAGCCCCTCGGGCTACGAGCAGTACTTC TRBV7-9 NA TRBJ2-7
CASSLSGGEGDTQYF TGTGCCAGCTCACTTTCGGGGGGAGAAGGAGATACGCAGTATTTT TRBV18 TRBD2 TRBJ2-3
CASSLGTGIVETQYF TGTGCCAGCAGTCTCGGGACAGGGATTGTTGAGACCCAGTACTTC TRBV28 TRBD1 TRBJ2-5
CASNEWDRAGQPQHF TGTGCCAGCAATGAATGGGACAGGGCGGGCCAGCCCCAGCATTTT TRBV5-8 TRBD1 TRBJ1-5
CAWSLQGQANYGYTF TGTGCCTGGAGTTTACAGGGCCAAGCTAACTATGGCTACACCTTC TRBV30 NA TRBJ1-2
CAISPGSLQQFF TGTGCCATCAGTCCAGGTTCCCTACAGCAGTTCTTC TRBV10-3 NA TRBJ2-1
CASSYRGGDGTEAFF TGTGCCAGCAGTTATCGGGGGGGGGACGGCACTGAAGCTTTCTTT TRBV6-6 NA TRBJ1-1
CASSIAGQPISTDTQYF TGTGCCAGTAGTATAGCCGGACAGCCTATTAGCACAGATACGCAGTATTTT TRBV19 NA TRBJ2-3
CASSPGTSGWYYEQYF TGCGCCAGCAGTCCCGGGACTAGCGGGTGGTACTACGAGCAGTACTTC TRBV5-1 TRBD2 TRBJ2-7
CASSSESGTEAFF TGTGCCAGCAGCTCCGAATCGGGAACTGAAGCTTTCTTT TRBV7-9 NA TRBJ1-1
CASSLDRSSGYTF TGTGCCAGCAGCCTGGACAGGTCGTCTGGCTACACCTTC TRBV13 TRBD1 TRBJ1-2
CASTPDRNHYGYTF TGTGCCAGCACCCCGGACAGGAACCATTATGGCTACACCTTC TRBV5-6 TRBD1 TRBJ1-2
CASSLGLAGGRKTQYF TGCGCCAGCAGCTTGGGACTAGCGGGGGGGCGGAAGACCCAGTACTTC TRBV5-1 TRBD2 TRBJ2-5
CASSYGQGYYEQYF TGTGCCAGCAGCTATGGACAGGGGTACTACGAGCAGTACTTC TRBV7-2 TRBD1 TRBJ2-7
CASSPSAQTKTEAFF TGTGCCAGCTCACCATCGGCACAGACTAAGACTGAAGCTTTCTTT TRBV18 NA TRBJ1-1
CATRQGDQMNTEAFF TGTGCCACCAGACAGGGGGATCAAATGAACACTGAAGCTTTCTTT TRBV19 TRBD1 TRBJ1-1
CSAPTGYGYTF TGCAGTGCGCCCACAGGTTATGGCTACACCTTC TRBV20-1 NA TRBJ1-2
CASSIGGPRNEQYF TGTGCCAGTAGTATAGGAGGCCCCCGAAACGAGCAGTACTTC TRBV19 NA TRBJ2-7
CASSYGPFIGKLFF TGTGCCAGCAGTTATGGGCCGTTTATCGGAAAACTGTTTTTT TRBV6-5 NA TRBJ1-4
CAWSVQRGTSYEQYF TGTGCCTGGAGTGTACAACGGGGTACCTCCTACGAGCAGTACTTC TRBV30 NA TRBJ2-7
CASSLGTGNYGYTF TGCGCCAGCAGCTTAGGGACAGGGAACTATGGCTACACCTTC TRBV5-1 TRBD1 TRBJ1-2
CASSEVGQALAKNIQYF TGTGCCAGCAGTGAAGTGGGTCAGGCTCTAGCCAAAAACATTCAGTACTTC TRBV6-1 NA TRBJ2-4
CASSLMRATNEKLFF TGTGCCAGCAGCTTAATGAGGGCAACTAATGAAAAACTGTTTTTT TRBV7-8 NA TRBJ1-4
CASSSGTGAGNEQFF TGTGCCAGCAGTTCCGGGACAGGCGCCGGTAATGAGCAGTTCTTC TRBV28 TRBD1 TRBJ2-1
CASSYRQGARNEQFF TGTGCCAGCAGCTACCGACAGGGGGCACGGAATGAGCAGTTCTTC TRBV7-2 TRBD1 TRBJ2-1
CASSYSSSGRETQYF TGTGCCAGCAGTTACTCTTCTAGCGGGAGGGAGACCCAGTACTTC TRBV6-6 TRBD2 TRBJ2-5
CASSAGGLYNEQFF TGTGCCAGCAGCGCCGGGGGTCTCTACAATGAGCAGTTCTTC TRBV9 NA TRBJ2-1